Listed below are T cell receptor beta chains from one sample, sequenced in a study of T-cell memory formation after mild COVID-19. Via MiXCR, TCRdb re-called the 5' RACE reads, giving one row per CDR3 protein. This table holds fewer than 550,000 distinct CDR3 sequences, roughly 20% found once. The sequencing input was PBMCs or a T cell subset sorted from them (not recorded which). The receptors stem from an adult woman who had mild COVID-19 (a few samples of this study predate the infection). Cell type and time point are not known. CDR3s include the opening cysteine and the closing phenylalanine or tryptophan. The order of the fields is V gene, J gene, D gene, clone size, CDR3 DNA, CDR3 protein. A D gene is named only where the DNA matches it firmly. Part of the rows lack a size; the others show once, few, many or a class for expanded clones.

TRBV11-3,TRBJ2-3,.,few,TGTGCCAGCAGCTTAAGCTGGGAGCCCCAGGGACCAGATACGCAGTATTTT,CASSLSWEPQGPDTQYF
TRBV24-1,TRBJ1-2,.,.,TGTGCCACCAGTGATTTTGCCACAGGAGGCTACACCTTC,CATSDFATGGYTF
TRBV12-3/TRBV12-4,TRBJ1-2,.,.,TGTGCCAGTGCCCTCGGGGGCGGGACTAACTATGGCTACACCTTC,CASALGGGTNYGYTF
TRBV10-3,TRBJ2-3,TRBD1,.,TGTGCCATTGGACAGGGATCAGATACGCAGTATTTT,CAIGQGSDTQYF
TRBV2,TRBJ1-2,.,.,TGTGCCAGCAGTGACGGGCAAAACTATGGCTACACCTTC,CASSDGQNYGYTF
TRBV7-9,TRBJ2-7,.,few,TGTGCCAGCAGCCTTACTACAGGGATCCACGAGCAGTACTTC,CASSLTTGIHEQYF
TRBV12-3/TRBV12-4,TRBJ2-2,.,many,TGTGCCAGCAGTTTCCCAGGGAGCGGGGAGCTGTTTTTT,CASSFPGSGELFF
TRBV6-1,TRBJ2-1,TRBD2,many,TGTGCCAGCAGTGAAGCGCACGAGACAGTAGCGGGCATCTCACTCTTC,CASSEAHETVAGISLF
TRBV6-1,TRBJ1-5,.,.,TGTGCCAGCAGACAAATTCAGCCCCAGCATTTT,CASRQIQPQHF
TRBV7-2,TRBJ2-2,.,many,TGTGCCAGCAGCCGTTTTACCGGGGAGCTGTTTTTT,CASSRFTGELFF
TRBV7-8,TRBJ2-1,TRBD2,.,TGTGCCAGCAGCCCTTCATCGGGGGGAAACAAAGAGCAGTTCTTC,CASSPSSGGNKEQFF
TRBV10-3,TRBJ2-7,.,.,TGTGCCATCAGCCCCTTTCAGGGGCGCGAGCAGTACTTC,CAISPFQGREQYF
TRBV12-3/TRBV12-4,TRBJ2-1,.,.,TGTGCCAGCAGCCCCTCCGGGCGCCTATTAAATGAGCAGTTCTTC,CASSPSGRLLNEQFF
TRBV5-4,TRBJ1-2,TRBD1,few,TGTGCCAGCAGCTCCCCCCGGACAGGCCGCCCCGCCTTC,CASSSPRTGRPAF
TRBV25-1,TRBJ1-6,TRBD1,.,TGTGCCAGCAGCGCCAGGGGGCGAGGATCACCCCTCCACTTT,CASSARGRGSPLHF
TRBV9,TRBJ1-2,.,.,TGTGCCAGCAGCGTACCCCTAGGGAGGGGACATGGCTACACCTTC,CASSVPLGRGHGYTF
TRBV4-2,TRBJ1-1,.,.,TGTGCCAGCAGCTCCGGGGGGCCAACTGAAGCTTTCTTT,CASSSGGPTEAFF
TRBV12-3/TRBV12-4,TRBJ1-5,.,.,TGTGCCAGCAGCCCTCAGGGCAGGGCGATACAGCCCCAGCATTTT,CASSPQGRAIQPQHF
TRBV12-3/TRBV12-4,TRBJ1-1,.,.,TGTGCCAGCACCAGCCCCACTGAAGCTTTCTTT,CASTSPTEAFF
TRBV6-1,TRBJ2-4,.,.,TGTGCCAGCAGCAAGGGGCAGGCGTCCGTCATTCAGTACTTC,CASSKGQASVIQYF
TRBV5-1,TRBJ1-4,.,few,TGCGCCAGCAGCTTACAGGGAGGTACTAATGAAAAACTGTTTTTT,CASSLQGGTNEKLFF
TRBV20-1,TRBJ2-7,.,few,TGCAGTGCTAGGGCGAGGCTCACCTACGAGCAGTACTTC,CSARARLTYEQYF
TRBV20-1,TRBJ2-5,.,few,TGCAGTGCTAGAGATTCCGGGACTTCTCAAGAGACCCAGTACTTC,CSARDSGTSQETQYF
TRBV18,TRBJ1-5,.,.,TGTGCCAGCTCCCAGAGAGATAGCAATCAGCCCCAGCATTTT,CASSQRDSNQPQHF
TRBV7-2,TRBJ1-1,.,.,TGTGCCAGCAGCTTAGATGAGGACCATTGGGGGACTGAAGCTTTCTTT,CASSLDEDHWGTEAFF
TRBV15,TRBJ2-1,.,.,TGTGCCACGAGAGGTGATAGGACCCTGAATGAGCAGTTCTTC,CATRGDRTLNEQFF
TRBV5-1,TRBJ1-1,.,few,TGCGCCAGCAGCTTGGACGCAGGGGTTGGCACTGAAGCTTTCTTT,CASSLDAGVGTEAFF
TRBV12-3/TRBV12-4,TRBJ2-7,.,.,TGTGCCAGCAGCCCCTCCCCAGGTTATTCAACCTACGAGCAGTACTTC,CASSPSPGYSTYEQYF
TRBV7-9,TRBJ2-3,.,.,TGTGCCAGCAGCTTAGCGTTTGAAATCCGGGGATACACGCAGTATTTT,CASSLAFEIRGYTQYF
TRBV6-6,TRBJ2-3,TRBD2,few,TGTGCCAGCAGCACCAGCGGGAGTATGACAGATACGCAGTATTTT,CASSTSGSMTDTQYF
TRBV24-1,TRBJ2-1,.,few,TGTGCCACCAGTGATTTTATCAGCTCCTACAATGAGCAGTTCTTC,CATSDFISSYNEQFF
TRBV5-1,TRBJ1-2,.,few,TGCGCCAGCAGCTTGGCCGCGTCCAACTATGGCTACACCTTC,CASSLAASNYGYTF
TRBV29-1,TRBJ2-7,TRBD1,few,TGCAGCGTTGGAAGGGACAGGGCTGGAGAGCAGTACTTC,CSVGRDRAGEQYF
TRBV20-1,TRBJ2-7,TRBD1,.,TGCAGTGCCAAACAATTCAGGGGGAGCTCCTACGAGCAGTACTTC,CSAKQFRGSSYEQYF
TRBV10-3,TRBJ1-1,.,.,TGTGCCATCAGCCCCCTCGGGGTCATGAACACTGAAGCTTTCTTT,CAISPLGVMNTEAFF
TRBV5-6,TRBJ2-7,TRBD2,few,TGTGCCAGCAGCTTGACTAGCGGGAGCCACTACGAGCAGTACTTC,CASSLTSGSHYEQYF
TRBV7-8,TRBJ2-1,.,.,TGTGCCAGCAGCTTTATTGCGGGGAAGCTCTACAATGAGCAGTTCTTC,CASSFIAGKLYNEQFF
TRBV7-9,TRBJ2-7,.,once,TGTGCCAGCAGCTTAGGAGGGCCCCCCTACTTC,CASSLGGPPYF
TRBV12-3/TRBV12-4,TRBJ2-1,TRBD2,few,TGTGCCAGCAGTCGTGGACTAGACGCGTTCTTC,CASSRGLDAFF
TRBV7-9,TRBJ1-4,.,many,TGTGCCAGCAGCGTCGGGGCAAATGAAAAACTGTTTTTT,CASSVGANEKLFF
TRBV20-1,TRBJ1-1,.,.,TGCAGTGCTAGTCTGGGGGGGGCGGACACTGAAGCTTTCTTT,CSASLGGADTEAFF
TRBV29-1,TRBJ2-5,.,.,TGCAGCGCCTGGGGGGGCCTCCAAGAGACCCAGTACTTC,CSAWGGLQETQYF
TRBV18,TRBJ2-7,TRBD1,few,TGTGCCAGCTCAGAGGGACAGGTGACCTACGAGCAGTACTTC,CASSEGQVTYEQYF
TRBV5-1,TRBJ1-2,.,.,TGCGCCAGCAGCTCTTTAAACCTAAAAGGGGCCTATGGCTACACCTTC,CASSSLNLKGAYGYTF
TRBV3-1,TRBJ2-7,TRBD2,.,TGTGCCAGCAGCCACGAGAGCGGGGGCCTCTCCTACGAGCAGTACTTC,CASSHESGGLSYEQYF
TRBV12-3/TRBV12-4,TRBJ1-2,.,.,TGTGCCAGCAGTCCGACAGGCCTATATGGCTACACCTTC,CASSPTGLYGYTF
TRBV20-1,TRBJ2-2,.,few,TGCAGTGCTGGCGTGGGGACGACAGCCGGGGAGCTGTTTTTT,CSAGVGTTAGELFF
TRBV30,TRBJ2-3,.,.,TGTGCCTGGAGCGCCGGTAGCGGATACACAGATACGCAGTATTTT,CAWSAGSGYTDTQYF
TRBV12-3/TRBV12-4,TRBJ2-7,.,few,TGTGCCAGCAGTTTATTACGGGGCTCGAGCTCCTACGAGCAGTACTTC,CASSLLRGSSSYEQYF